Below, 30 T cell receptor beta chains from the same sample are listed, as sequenced in a study of early T cells in non-severe SARS-CoV-2 infection (dated by TCRdb to the early 2020s). The protocol used for the library was 5' RACE. This sample was sequenced with a NextSeq 500. TCRdb ran its own pipeline on the public reads, namely fastp trimming at Q25 and MiXCR clone calling, and kept in-frame beta chains. Each record represents a unique CDR3 protein, reported with the most common genes and DNA among its rows. The sample table lists fewer than 60,000 distinct CDR3 sequences, approximately 9.9% of them with a count of one. Roughly 13% of the sample is taken by the ten largest. The sequenced sample was whole blood. These TCRs come from an adult who was a healthcare worker with PCR-confirmed SARS-CoV-2 infection or an uninfected control (not recorded which).

This clonotype was seen ten or more times. The chain carries TRBV7-2 and TRBJ2-3, with D possibly matching TRBD1 (6 bases). Trimming stripped 3 bases from V and 6 bases from J, with 25 bases between. Germline CDR1 SGHTA, CDR2 FQGNSA. CDR3 length: 18 residues. The CDR3 DNA reads as TGTGCCAGCAGCTTCCGCAATTACAGGGATCCTCGAGGCGATACGCAGTATTTT. Amino acid sequence: CASSFRNYRDPRGDTQYF.

The chain couples TRBV3-1 to TRBJ1-4; 9 bases align to TRBD1. V dropped 4 bases and J dropped 8; count of bases not matched to a gene: 8. CDR1 LGHDT and CDR2 YNNKEL come from the germline V gene (reference sequence). There are 15 residues in the CDR3. The CDR3 reads CASSRGTGLGEKLFF. CDR3 bases: TGTGCCAGCAGCCGTGGGACAGGGTTGGGGGAAAAACTGTTTTTT. The whole variable domain, remainder taken from reference TRBV3-1 and TRBJ1-4, is DTAVSQTPKYLVTQMGNDKSIKCEQNLGHDTMYWYKQDSKKFLKIMFSYNNKELIINETVPNRFSPKSPDKAHLNLHINSLELGDSAVYFCASSRGTGLGEKLFFGSGTQLSVL.

This clonotype was seen a handful of times. The J gene is TRBJ2-3, the V gene TRBV11-2; unclear D gene. The V gene lost 0 bases and the J gene lost 4 bases, with 2 bases spanning the gap. The V gene's germline CDR1 is SGHAT and CDR2 FQNNGV. The CDR3 contains 12 residues. CDR3 in amino acids: CASSLESDTQYF. The DNA for the CDR3 is TGTGCCAGCAGCTTAGAGTCAGATACGCAGTATTTT.

Many counts were recorded for this clonotype. V gene TRBV7-6 combines with J gene TRBJ1-3; no clear D gene. The CDR3 spans 16 residues. Per germline, CDR1 SGHVS and CDR2 FNYEAQ. The V and J ends lost 2 bases and 0 bases respectively, with 11 bases between them. The CDR3 sequence: CASSLTDGYSGNTIYF. CDR3 in DNA: TGTGCCAGCAGCTTAACCGACGGGTACTCTGGAAACACCATATATTTT.

This clonotype occurred a few times. The chain is built from TRBV6-5 and TRBJ2-1; 11 nucleotides line up with TRBD2. The CDR3 is 16 residues long. CDR1 is MNHEY, CDR2 SVGAGI, per germline. The ends lost 5 bases at V and 3 bases at J; junction bases unmatched: 6. The DNA for the CDR3 is TGTGCCAGCAGTCTTCATAGCGGGAGGGACTACAATGAGCAGTTCTTC. This sequence encodes CASSLHSGRDYNEQFF.

This clonotype was found many times. The chain combines TRBV20-1 with TRBJ2-7, with a tentative D call TRBD2 (5 bases). The length of the CDR3 is 14 residues. The germline V gene has CDR1 DFQATT and CDR2 SNEGSKA (reference sequence). Trimming shortened V by 3 bases and J by 9 bases, and 21 bases separated the two germline ends. The CDR3 loop reads CSASGFLVGDGQYF. CDR3 nucleotide sequence: TGCAGTGCTAGCGGGTTTCTAGTCGGGGATGGGCAGTACTTC.

The chain recombines TRBV6-6 with TRBJ2-7, with 9 bases matching TRBD2. V was clipped by 7 bases and J by 1 base; unmatched bases: 2. There are 13 residues in the CDR3. The germline CDR1 and CDR2 sequences are MNHNY and SVGAGI (reference sequence). CDR3 in DNA: TGTGCCAGCATCCTAGCGGGATCCTACGAGCAGTACTTC. Protein sequence: CASILAGSYEQYF.

This clonotype was seen many times. The DNA for the CDR3 is TGTGCCAGCAGCACCCGGACTAGCGACTACGAGCAGTACTTC. The encoded protein is CASSTRTSDYEQYF. The chain is built from TRBV5-6 and TRBJ2-7; the match to TRBD2 covers 9 bases. Germline V gene data show CDR1 as SGHDT and CDR2 as YYEEEE. V shed 4 bases and J 3 bases; nucleotides not matched to a gene: 5. CDR3 length equals 14 residues.

The sample holds many counts of this clonotype. In DNA, the CDR3 is TGTGCCAGCAGCTCGCCGAGGGGCGGAGGGGGCGAGCAGTACTTC. Protein: CASSSPRGGGGEQYF. The chain employs TRBV6-5 and TRBJ2-7, with D perhaps assigned TRBD1 or TRBD2 (6 bases each). The V and J ends lost 6 bases and 6 bases respectively, with 21 bases between them. Germline CDR1 and CDR2: MNHEY and SVGAGI. CDR3 length: 15 residues.

There are a few counts of this clonotype. The V gene is TRBV29-1, the J gene TRBJ2-1, with 11 nucleotides matching TRBD2. Germline trimming cut 2 bases from V and 2 bases from J; bases unmatched to any gene: 2. There are 15 residues in the CDR3. Germline V gene data show CDR1 as SQVTM and CDR2 as ANQGSEA. This CDR3 reads CSVESLAGAYNEQFF. DNA for the CDR3: TGCAGCGTTGAATCACTAGCGGGAGCCTACAATGAGCAGTTCTTC.

The chain links TRBV11-1 to TRBJ2-5, with 8 bases fitting TRBD2. Losses at the gene ends were 1 base for V and 5 bases for J; bases not matched to a gene: 3. This CDR3 region has 14 residues. Per the germline V gene, CDR1 is SGHAT and CDR2 is FQDESV (reference sequence). The CDR3 sequence is CASSLVREEETQYF. The CDR3 DNA follows: TGTGCCAGCAGCTTAGTGCGGGAGGAGGAGACCCAGTACTTC. The full variable domain, with the rest looked up from reference TRBV11-1 and TRBJ2-5, is EAEVAQSPRYKITEKSQAVAFWCDPISGHATLYWYRQILGQGPELLVQFQDESVVDDSQLPKDRFSAERLKGVDSTLKIQPAELGDSAMYLCASSLVREEETQYFGPGTRLLVL.

This clonotype has just a few counts. The chain joins TRBV20-1 to TRBJ2-3; weak D call: TRBD2 (6 bases). CDR3 length: 14 amino acids. In germline, CDR1 is DFQATT, CDR2 SNEGSKA (reference sequence). Trimming stripped 6 bases from V and 0 bases from J, with 13 bases between. Written as DNA, the CDR3 is TGCAGTGCCTTGCCGGGGGAGAGCACAGATACGCAGTATTTT. It is translated as CSALPGESTDTQYF.

This clonotype was seen once. The chain joins TRBV7-8 to TRBJ2-7; 12 positions agree with TRBD1. This CDR3 comprises 16 residues. Germline V gene sequence: CDR1 SGHVS, CDR2 FQNEAQ. Trimming at V came to 2 bases and at J to 6 bases, leaving 8 bases not matched to a gene. The CDR3 sequence: CASSLPGQGAFLEQYF. In DNA, the CDR3 is TGTGCCAGCAGCTTACCGGGACAGGGGGCCTTTCTCGAGCAGTACTTC.

This clonotype came up many times. This chain links TRBV4-2 with TRBJ2-3; 7 positions match TRBD2. This CDR3 is built from 14 residues. V trimming: 0 bases; J trimming: 4 bases; junction bases outside the gene matches: 1. CDR1 LGHNA and CDR2 YNFKEQ come from the germline V gene. The CDR3 protein is CASSQEGGADTQYF. In DNA, the CDR3 is TGTGCCAGCAGCCAAGAGGGGGGGGCAGATACGCAGTATTTT.

This clonotype was detected only a few times. This chain uses TRBV7-9 with TRBJ2-1; the D is unclear. Germline assignment: CDR1 SEHNR and CDR2 FQNEAQ (reference sequence). The CDR3 consists of 12 residues. V gave up 7 bases and J gave up 9 bases, with 13 bases separating them. The CDR3 DNA reads as TGTGCCAGCATCCCAAAGGCTAGTGAGCAGTTCTTC. As protein: CASIPKASEQFF.

Many counts were recorded for this clonotype. The chain combines TRBV3-1 with TRBJ1-1; D may be TRBD1 (6 bases). The V and J ends lost 0 bases and 6 bases respectively, with 14 bases between them. This CDR3 is 15 amino acids long. From germline, CDR1 is LGHDT and CDR2 YNNKEL (reference sequence). CDR3 loop: CASSQDGWGAAEAFF. The CDR3 DNA reads as TGTGCCAGCAGCCAAGATGGGTGGGGGGCCGCTGAAGCTTTCTTT.

This clonotype was seen at least ten times. The genes are TRBV6-5 and TRBJ2-2; D may match TRBD1 or TRBD2 (5 bases each). Germline CDR1 MNHEY, CDR2 SVGAGI. V lost 0 bases and J lost 6, with 14 bases in between. This CDR3 comprises 16 residues. The CDR3 protein is CASSYSSLGRAGELFF. The CDR3 bases are TGTGCCAGCAGTTACTCGAGTCTGGGGCGGGCCGGGGAGCTGTTTTTT.

The V and J genes are TRBV3-1 and TRBJ2-7, with D uncertain. The CDR3 is made up of 14 amino acids. Trimming left V 4 bases short and J 5 bases short, with 15 bases between. CDR1 LGHDT and CDR2 YNNKEL come from the germline V gene (reference sequence). CDR3 coding DNA: TGTGCCAGCAGCCCGCCGCAGGTGACCCACGAGCAGTACTTC. Its translation: CASSPPQVTHEQYF.

The genes are TRBV20-1 and TRBJ2-7; D uncertain. The length of the CDR3 is 11 residues. Trimming pared 3 bases from V and 5 bases from J, leaving 8 bases between. CDR1 DFQATT and CDR2 SNEGSKA come from the germline V gene (reference sequence). Written as DNA, the CDR3 is TGCAGTGCTAGCACGGCGGACGAGCAGTACTTC. Its translation: CSASTADEQYF.

Many counts were recorded for this clonotype. The genes are TRBV7-2 and TRBJ2-6; the D is unclear. V was pared by 1 base and J by 2 bases, with 9 bases between. CDR1 is SGHTA and CDR2 is FQGNSA in the germline V gene. CDR3 length: 16 residues. The CDR3 region is CASSLVAVAGANVLTF. CDR3 sequence (DNA): TGTGCCAGCAGCTTAGTCGCTGTTGCTGGGGCCAACGTCCTGACTTTC.

This clonotype was observed at least ten times. CDR3 protein: CASSPQINPGGQFF. DNA of the CDR3: TGTGCCAGCAGTCCCCAGATTAACCCCGGGGGGCAGTTCTTC. The chain employs TRBV28 and TRBJ2-1; D perhaps matches TRBD2 (6 bases). Germline V lookup: CDR1 MDHEN, CDR2 SYDVKM. V lost 5 bases and J lost 12, with 20 bases in between. CDR3 length: 14 residues.

This clonotype appeared many times. The chain carries TRBV5-5 and TRBJ2-3, with D unclear. Trimming shortened V by 1 base and J by 2 bases, and 11 bases separated the two germline ends. CDR1 is SGHKS, CDR2 YYEKEE, per germline (reference sequence). The CDR3 spans 15 residues. CDR3 nucleotides: TGTGCCAGCAGCTTGTGGGTGGAAGCCACAGATACGCAGTATTTT. Translated: CASSLWVEATDTQYF.

The V call is TRBV18, the J call TRBJ2-7, with unresolved D. There are 13 residues in the CDR3. V lost 5 bases and J lost 3, with 11 bases in between. The germline gives CDR1 KGHSH, CDR2 LQKENI. In DNA form, the CDR3 reads TGTGCCAGCTCAAGGGCTAGAAACTACGAGCAGTACTTC. This codes for CASSRARNYEQYF.

The chain employs TRBV6-1 and TRBJ1-1, with D perhaps matching TRBD1 (5 bases). The V gene's germline CDR1 is MNHNS and CDR2 SASEGT. The CDR3 runs 13 residues. Deletions cut 7 bases from V and 6 bases from J, with 15 bases between. This CDR3 is CASMGLYRSEAFF. The CDR3 DNA sequence: TGTGCCAGCATGGGGTTGTACAGGTCTGAAGCTTTCTTT.

This clonotype showed up just once. The chain combines TRBV20-1 with TRBJ1-2; D is unclear. CDR3 size: 14 residues. The germline gives CDR1 DFQATT, CDR2 SNEGSKA (reference sequence). V gave up 5 bases and J gave up 10 bases, with 23 bases separating them. CDR3 DNA: TGCAGTGCTCATCCGGCGGGGAAGCTTGAGGACTACACCTTC. This codes for CSAHPAGKLEDYTF.

The rearrangement links TRBV29-1 to TRBJ2-1; D gene ambiguous. There are 11 residues in the CDR3. Germline CDR1 and CDR2: SQVTM and ANQGSEA. The germline V and J ends were trimmed by 0 bases and 7 bases, with 4 bases remaining between them. The CDR3 bases are TGCAGCGTTGAAGATGGGAATGAGCAGTTCTTC. It specifies CSVEDGNEQFF.

This chain joins TRBV13 and TRBJ2-5, with D perhaps given as TRBD1 or TRBD2 (5 bases each). Deletions cut 7 bases from V and 1 base from J, with 7 bases between. CDR3 length: 12 amino acids. The germline V gene has CDR1 PRHDT and CDR2 FYEKMQ (reference sequence). CDR3 amino acids: CASKRGQETQYF. The CDR3 DNA is TGTGCCAGCAAGAGGGGCCAAGAGACCCAGTACTTC. Together with reference TRBV13 and TRBJ2-5, the CDR3 gives the full variable domain: AAGVIQSPRHLIKEKRETATLKCYPIPRHDTVYWYQQGPGQDPQFLISFYEKMQSDKGSIPDRFSAQQFSDYHSELNMSSLELGDSALYFCASKRGQETQYFGPGTRLLVL.

This clonotype was counted ten times or more. V is TRBV12-5 and J is TRBJ2-3; the D is unclear. V was cut by 5 bases and J by 3 bases, with 6 bases left in between. CDR1 is LGHNT and CDR2 is FRNRAP in the germline V gene. This CDR3 spans 12 amino acids. The CDR3 sequence: CASGTSTDTQYF. The CDR3 DNA follows: TGTGCTAGTGGTACCTCAACAGATACGCAGTATTTT.

This clonotype was detected only a few times. The chain employs TRBV6-6 and TRBJ1-1; no firm D call. Germline V lookup: CDR1 MNHNY, CDR2 SVGAGI (reference sequence). Trimming cost V 0 bases and J 2 bases, with 10 bases left between them. The CDR3 runs to 15 residues. The DNA of the CDR3 is TGTGCCAGCAGTTACTCCCGACAAATAAACACTGAAGCTTTCTTT. Residues: CASSYSRQINTEAFF.

J is TRBJ2-2 and V is TRBV6-5; D gene uncertain. The germline V gene has CDR1 MNHEY and CDR2 SVGAGI. V lost 6 bases, J lost 4 bases, and 12 bases lay in between. The CDR3 contains 14 residues. The chain's CDR3 is CASRADGPTGELFF. CDR3 coding DNA: TGTGCCAGCAGGGCAGACGGCCCCACCGGGGAGCTGTTTTTT.